This TCR beta chain was recorded in a study of blood T cell repertoires in COVID-19. Study-wide context: Acute and convalescent COVID-19 samples came from the United States, Italy and Spain. In each case, the material was cDNA or gDNA derived from T cells, B-cell-depleted T cells, or PBMCs.

The V end lost 6 bases, the J end lost 4 bases, and 19 bases lay between the germline ends. This CDR3 spans 16 amino acids. Germline-derived CDR1 and CDR2 are MRHNA and SNTAGT. Source study methods: Amplification from reference gene primers served as the basis for estimated nucleated cell counts. Profiling relied on immunoSEQ multiplex PCR, and the TCRdb table lists in-frame clones only, not all of them. The V and J calls and clone size were taken over from that table, and D and trimming were inferred from the DNA. Here the sample spans 250,000 to 350,000 clones, around 89% being singletons. The TCR comes from an older woman with acute or convalescent COVID-19. This chain links TRBV6-4 with TRBJ1-5; no clear D. What was sequenced was peripheral blood. In DNA, the CDR3 is TGTGCCAGCAGCGCCTGGAATACCGGGTTTAATCAGCCCCAGCATTTT. As protein: CASSAWNTGFNQPQHF.